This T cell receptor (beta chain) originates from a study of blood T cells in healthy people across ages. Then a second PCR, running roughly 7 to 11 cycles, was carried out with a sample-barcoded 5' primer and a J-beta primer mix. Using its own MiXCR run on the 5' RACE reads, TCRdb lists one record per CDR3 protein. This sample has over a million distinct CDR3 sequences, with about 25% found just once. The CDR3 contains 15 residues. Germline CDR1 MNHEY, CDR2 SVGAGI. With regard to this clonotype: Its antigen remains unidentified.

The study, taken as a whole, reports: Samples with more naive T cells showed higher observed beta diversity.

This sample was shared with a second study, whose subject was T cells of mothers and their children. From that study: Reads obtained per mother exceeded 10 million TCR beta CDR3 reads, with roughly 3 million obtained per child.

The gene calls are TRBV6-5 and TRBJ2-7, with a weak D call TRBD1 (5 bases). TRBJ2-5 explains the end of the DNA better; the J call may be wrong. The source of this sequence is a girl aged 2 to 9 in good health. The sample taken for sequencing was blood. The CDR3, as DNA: TGTGCCAGCAGTTACTCCCAGGGTATGGGAGAGACCCAGTACTTC. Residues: CASSYSQGMGETQYF.